This T cell receptor (beta chain) was sequenced in a study of shared clonotypes between healthy human individuals. Study-wide context: A couple of women and three men aged 18 to 49 made up the donors.

Findings and caveats of the study: Owing to a small donor count, the genetic and exposure-history diversity represented was limited.

Only in-frame clones appear in the TCRdb table, and some are missing; sequencing was by immunoSEQ multiplex PCR. The sample has over 400,000 clones, about 72% seen once. CDR1 is SQVTM, CDR2 ANQGSEA, per germline. V was pared by 6 bases and J by 4 bases, with 10 bases between. This CDR3 is built from 12 residues. Notes on this clone: What it recognizes is unknown.

This clonotype originated in a woman aged 35 to 49 in good health. Some clones in this sample may be carry-over from other donors' samples. Specimen: PBMCs. V is TRBV29-1 and J is TRBJ1-5, with D uncertain. This chain's CDR3 is CSVLLGNQPQHF. As DNA, the CDR3 is TGCAGCGTCCTCTTGGGGAATCAGCCCCAGCATTTT.